The next 2 T cell receptor beta chains were all read from a single sample in a study of technical replicates of blood from a few donors. Data came from immunoSEQ multiplex PCR; TCRdb stores just in-frame clones and leaves some out. The sample holds some 83,000 clones, over 85% seen once. Material: T cells isolated from PBMCs. These receptors originate from a human donor in good health.

V usage is TRBV5-1 and J usage is TRBJ2-7, with D possibly matching TRBD1 (6 bases). V lost 4 bases and J 6 bases, leaving 11 bases between the germline ends. Germline CDR1 and CDR2: SGHRS and YFSETQ. The CDR3 contains 12 residues. In nucleotides, the CDR3 is TGCGCCAGCAGCGTCCAGGGGTTCGAGCAGTACTTC. Translated: CASSVQGFEQYF.

The rearrangement links TRBV9 to TRBJ2-2; TRBD2 matches at 12 bases. Germline assignment: CDR1 SGDLS and CDR2 YYNGEE. Losses at the gene ends were 4 bases for V and 4 bases for J; bases not matched to a gene: 5. This CDR3 contains 16 residues. CDR3 sequence reads: CASSSLAGGTTGELFF. The CDR3 region has the DNA TGTGCCAGCAGCTCCCTAGCGGGAGGGACCACCGGGGAGCTGTTTTTT.